This passage covers 11 T cell receptor beta chains from one sample sequenced in a study of T cells in Graves' hyperthyroidism and ophthalmopathy. What was amplified from RNA transcripts were TCR beta CDR3 regions. A first-round RT-PCR of the TCR CDR3 used the HTBI primer set. TCRdb re-called the multiplex PCR reads through MiXCR, storing one row per CDR3 protein. The table shows about 400,000 distinct CDR3 sequences, with roughly 15% occurring only once. Material for sequencing was blood. The receptors shown here come from a man aged 18 to 30 with Graves' ophthalmopathy.

In this sample, this clonotype turned up many times. This chain uses TRBV7-9 with TRBJ1-2; possible D gene TRBD1, 6 bases. Trimming removed 5 bases from V and 6 bases from J, with 22 bases in between. The CDR3 length is 16 residues. Germline lookup yields CDR1 SEHNR and CDR2 FQNEAQ (reference sequence). CDR3 region: CASSLSTTGPGDGYTF. The CDR3 DNA reads as TGTGCCAGCAGCCTCTCTACGACAGGCCCGGGGGATGGCTACACCTTC.

Many counts were recorded for this clonotype. The gene calls are TRBV6-1 and TRBJ1-4; 7 bases agree with TRBD1. The V gene's germline CDR1 is MNHNS and CDR2 SASEGT. After removal of 5 bases from V and 8 bases from J, the junction contained 11 bases not matched to a gene. The length of the CDR3 is 15 residues. The chain's CDR3 is CASSYTTGLGEKLFF. The CDR3, as DNA: TGTGCCAGCAGTTATACGACAGGGTTAGGGGAAAAACTGTTTTTT.

This clonotype has only one observation. A much larger clonotype is one base distant, so this may be a read error. The rearrangement joins TRBV20-1 to TRBJ2-4; the match to TRBD1 covers 8 bases. The length of the CDR3 is 14 residues. After removal of 5 bases from V and 9 bases from J, the junction contained 12 bases not matched to a gene. Germline-derived CDR1 and CDR2 are DFQATT and SNEGSKA (reference sequence). CDR3 sequence: CSADRDRILGIQYF. CDR3 DNA sequence: TGCAGTGCTGACCGGGACAGGATCCTAGGCATTCAGTACTTC.

As concerns this clonotype: Since no conserved phenylalanine or tryptophan closes the CDR3, a read error is the likely cause. The V gene is TRBV29-1, the J gene TRBJ2-7, with D tentatively TRBD1 or TRBD2 (5 bases each). Germline V gene data show CDR1 as SQVTM and CDR2 as ANQGSEA. The CDR3 loop spans 13 amino acids. Between the trimmed V and J ends, which lost 6 bases and 3 bases, there was a span of 15 bases. The CDR3, as DNA: TGCAGCGTGGACGGGACGGATCGCTACGAGCAGTACCTC. Its translation is CSVDGTDRYEQYL.

This sequence joins TRBV20-1 and TRBJ1-3, with a weak D call TRBD1 (5 bases). CDR1 DFQATT and CDR2 SNEGSKA come from the germline V gene (reference sequence). This CDR3 has 14 amino acids. The germline V and J ends were trimmed by 4 bases and 0 bases, with 10 bases remaining between them. The CDR3 DNA is TGCAGTGCTATAAGACAGAACTCTGGAAACACCATATATTTT. Protein sequence: CSAIRQNSGNTIYF.

This clonotype was picked up a small number of times. The genes are TRBV6-1 and TRBJ1-4; 7 bases match TRBD1. The CDR3 covers 12 residues. CDR1 is MNHNS, CDR2 SASEGT, per germline. V shed 11 bases, J shed 6 bases, and the junction held 6 bases outside the gene matches. The CDR3: CAVQGRDEKLFF. The CDR3 DNA follows: TGTGCCGTACAGGGGAGGGATGAAAAACTGTTTTTT.

This clonotype was seen a handful of times. CDR3 bases: TGTGCCAGTAAAACAGTCAGTTGGGTAGACTATGGCTACACCTTC. This encodes CASKTVSWVDYGYTF. The V gene is TRBV19, the J gene TRBJ1-2; D is uncertain. V lost 7 bases and J 3 bases, leaving 18 bases between the germline ends. The germline V gene has CDR1 LNHDA and CDR2 SQIVND (reference sequence). The CDR3 totals 15 residues.

The chain recombines TRBV19 with TRBJ1-1, with D maybe TRBD1 (6 bases). Germline loops: CDR1 LNHDA, CDR2 SQIVND (reference sequence). The CDR3 has 12 amino acids. V was pared by 10 bases and J by 1 base, with 10 bases between. CDR3 DNA sequence: TGTGCCACAGGACAGAGGAACACTGAAGCTTTCTTT. Residues: CATGQRNTEAFF.

This rearrangement joins TRBV19 to TRBJ2-6; D is unresolved. In germline, CDR1 is LNHDA, CDR2 SQIVND (reference sequence). V lost 5 bases to trimming and J lost 4 bases, with 6 bases between them. The CDR3 spans 13 residues. The DNA for the CDR3 is TGTGCCAGTAGTCCTACGGGGGCCAACGTCCTGACTTTC. Translating it yields CASSPTGANVLTF.

The chain employs TRBV28 and TRBJ1-1; TRBD1 matches at 10 bases. Germline V gives CDR1 MDHEN, CDR2 SYDVKM. V lost 5 bases and J lost 7; bases outside the gene matches: 10. This CDR3 region has 15 residues. The CDR3, as DNA: TGTGCCAGCAGTCCCGGGACAGGGGTACGAAGTGAAGCTTTCTTT. Translation: CASSPGTGVRSEAFF.

There are many counts of this clonotype. The rearrangement links TRBV12-3 or TRBV12-4 to TRBJ2-7, with 9 positions matching TRBD1. With V trimmed by 6 bases and J by 7 bases, 10 bases remained unmatched. This CDR3 region has 14 residues. The CDR3 bases are TGTGCCAGCAGAATGGGACAGGGCTTGCGTGAGCAGTACTTC. This codes for CASRMGQGLREQYF.